The T cell receptor beta chain described here comes from a study of post-analysis software for immune sequencing data. Comment on this clonotype: What it recognizes is unknown.

The study's findings and limits: Elevated frequency relative to controls characterized a handful of TRBV segments in patients, TRBV5-6, TRBV5-1 and TRBV20-1 among them. Samples from a shared batch, those prepared together, strongly co-clustered by F measure.

V lost 8 bases, J lost 3 bases, and 15 bases lay in between. The V gene's germline CDR1 is SNHLY and CDR2 FYNNEI. The CDR3 totals 14 residues. Unique-molecular-identifier-tagged TCR beta cDNA libraries were used. When about 0.85 to 11 million T cells were used, they gave approximately 450,000 cDNA molecules. Via MiXCR, TCRdb re-called the PCR reads, giving one row per CDR3 protein. Of under 650,000 distinct CDR3 sequences listed, around 44% are singletons. The V gene is TRBV2, the J gene TRBJ2-3; no definite D call. This receptor was obtained from a girl under 18 with multiple sclerosis. The sample comprised blood. In DNA, the CDR3 is TGTGCCAGCTACCAACGGGTCCGGACAGATACGCAGTATTTT. It yields the protein CASYQRVRTDTQYF.